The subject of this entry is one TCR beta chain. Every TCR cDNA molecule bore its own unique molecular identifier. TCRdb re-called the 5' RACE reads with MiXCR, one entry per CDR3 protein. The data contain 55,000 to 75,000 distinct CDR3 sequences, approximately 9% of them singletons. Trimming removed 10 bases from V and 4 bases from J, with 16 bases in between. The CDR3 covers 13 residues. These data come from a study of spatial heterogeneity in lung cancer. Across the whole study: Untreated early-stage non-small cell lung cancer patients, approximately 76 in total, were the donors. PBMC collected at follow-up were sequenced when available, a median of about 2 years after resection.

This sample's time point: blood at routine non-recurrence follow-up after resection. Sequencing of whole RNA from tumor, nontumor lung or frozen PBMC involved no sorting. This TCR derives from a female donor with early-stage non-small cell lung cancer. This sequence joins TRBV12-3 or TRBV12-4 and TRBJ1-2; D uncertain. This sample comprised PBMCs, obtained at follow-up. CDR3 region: CATTEEFVYGYTF. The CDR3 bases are TGTGCCACGACGGAGGAGTTTGTCTATGGCTACACCTTC.